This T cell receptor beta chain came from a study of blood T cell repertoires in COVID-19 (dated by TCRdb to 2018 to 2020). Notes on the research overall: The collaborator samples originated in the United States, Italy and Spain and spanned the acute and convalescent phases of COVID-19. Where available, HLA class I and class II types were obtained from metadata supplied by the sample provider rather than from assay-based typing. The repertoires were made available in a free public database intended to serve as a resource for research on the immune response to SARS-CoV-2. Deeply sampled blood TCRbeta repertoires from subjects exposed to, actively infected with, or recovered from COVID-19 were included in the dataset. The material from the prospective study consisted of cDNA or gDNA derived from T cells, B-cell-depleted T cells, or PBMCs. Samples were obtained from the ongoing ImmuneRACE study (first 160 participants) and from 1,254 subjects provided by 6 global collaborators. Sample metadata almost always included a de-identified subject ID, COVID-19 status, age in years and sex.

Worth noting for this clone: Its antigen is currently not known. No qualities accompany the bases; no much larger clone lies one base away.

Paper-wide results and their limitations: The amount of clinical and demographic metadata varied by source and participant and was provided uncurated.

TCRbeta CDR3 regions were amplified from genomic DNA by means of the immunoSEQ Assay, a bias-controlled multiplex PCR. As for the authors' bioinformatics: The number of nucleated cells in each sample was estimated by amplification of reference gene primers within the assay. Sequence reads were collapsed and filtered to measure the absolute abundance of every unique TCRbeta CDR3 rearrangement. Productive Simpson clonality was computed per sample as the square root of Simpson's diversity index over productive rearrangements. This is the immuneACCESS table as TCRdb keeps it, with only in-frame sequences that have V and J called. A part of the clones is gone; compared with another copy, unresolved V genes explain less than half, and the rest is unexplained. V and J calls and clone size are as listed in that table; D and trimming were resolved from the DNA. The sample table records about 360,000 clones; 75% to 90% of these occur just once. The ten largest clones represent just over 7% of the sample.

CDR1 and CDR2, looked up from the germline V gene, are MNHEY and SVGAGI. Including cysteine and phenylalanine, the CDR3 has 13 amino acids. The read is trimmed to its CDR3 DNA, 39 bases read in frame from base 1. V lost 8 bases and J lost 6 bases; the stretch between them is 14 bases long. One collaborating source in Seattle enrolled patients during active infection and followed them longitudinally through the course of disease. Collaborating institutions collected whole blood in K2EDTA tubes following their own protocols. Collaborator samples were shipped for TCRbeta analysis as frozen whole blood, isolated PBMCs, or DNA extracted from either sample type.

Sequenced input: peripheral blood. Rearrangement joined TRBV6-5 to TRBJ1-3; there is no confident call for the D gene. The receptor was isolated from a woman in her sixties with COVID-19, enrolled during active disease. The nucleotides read TGTGCCAGCTCCGAGTTGCAGGCAAACACCATATATTTT. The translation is CASSELQANTIYF.